The clone carrying this T cell receptor (beta chain) has a handful of counts. Its antigen is undetermined. This entry belongs to a study of T cell repertoires in cytomegalovirus infection. Regarding the study as a whole: Clonotypes of TCR beta that were HLA-C-restricted and CMV-specific dominated the ex vivo response.

MiXCR was run by TCRdb on the reads, yielding one entry per CDR3 protein. Among around 630,000 distinct CDR3 sequences, less than 25% were seen once, and the ten largest hold under 8.5%. The germline V gene encodes CDR1 MNHEY and CDR2 SMNVEV (reference sequence). Germline trimming cut 6 bases from V and 2 bases from J; bases unmatched to any gene: 5. The CDR3 is 15 residues long. This TCR derives from a human donor in good health (CMV status not recorded). Some clones in this sample may be carry-over from other donors' samples. Input material: CD8+ T cells from PBMCs. The rearrangement uses TRBV27 and TRBJ1-3; 9 nucleotides agree with TRBD1. CDR3 protein: CASSPDRGAGNTIYF. CDR3 DNA: TGTGCCAGCAGCCCAGACAGGGGGGCTGGAAACACCATATATTTT.